This T cell receptor (beta chain) was profiled in a study of blood T cell repertoires in COVID-19. The wider study: Collection of acute and convalescent COVID-19 samples took place in the United States, Italy and Spain. T cells, B-cell-depleted T cells, or PBMCs provided the cDNA or gDNA that served as material.

Study processing details: From reference gene primer amplification, estimates of nucleated cell counts were derived. Some clones are missing from TCRdb's copy, which holds only in-frame ones; the method was immunoSEQ multiplex PCR. V, J and clone size are those of that table, while D and trimming were read from the DNA. The sample has some 180,000 clones; approximately 80% are singletons. This clone was seen only once. The germline V gene has CDR1 LNHDA and CDR2 SQIVND (reference sequence). V dropped 1 base and J dropped 6; count of bases not matched to a gene: 5. The CDR3 is made up of 15 amino acids.

The chain combines TRBV19 with TRBJ2-1; TRBD2 matches 8 bases. Sequencing used peripheral blood. The clonotype was recovered from a woman older than 75 with COVID-19, enrolled during active disease. CDR3 in DNA: TGTGCCAGTAGTATAGTGGGACTAGGGTCCAATGAGCAGTTCTTC. Amino acids: CASSIVGLGSNEQFF. Variable domain in full (rest from reference TRBV19 and TRBJ2-1): DGGITQSPKYLFRKEGQNVTLSCEQNLNHDAMYWYRQDPGQGLRLIYYSQIVNDFQKGDIAEGYSVSREKKESFPLTVTSAQKNPTAFYLCASSIVGLGSNEQFFGPGTRLTVL.